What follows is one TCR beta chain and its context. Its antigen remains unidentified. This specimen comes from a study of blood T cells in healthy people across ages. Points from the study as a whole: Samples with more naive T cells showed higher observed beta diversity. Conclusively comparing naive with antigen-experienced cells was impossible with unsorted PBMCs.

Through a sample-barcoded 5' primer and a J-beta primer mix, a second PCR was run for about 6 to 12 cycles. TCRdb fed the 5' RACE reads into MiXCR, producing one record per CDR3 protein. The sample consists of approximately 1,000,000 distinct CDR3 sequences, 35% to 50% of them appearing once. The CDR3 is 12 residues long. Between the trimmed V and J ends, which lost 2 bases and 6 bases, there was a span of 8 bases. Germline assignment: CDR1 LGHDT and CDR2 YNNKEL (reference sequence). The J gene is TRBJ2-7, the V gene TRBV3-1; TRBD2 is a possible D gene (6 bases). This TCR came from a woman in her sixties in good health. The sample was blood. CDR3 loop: CASSQRGGEQYF. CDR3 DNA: TGTGCCAGCAGCCAACGGGGAGGCGAGCAGTACTTC.